These T cell receptor beta chains were read from a single sample in a study of chemoradiotherapy in HPV16-positive cancers. Produced via immunoSEQ multiplex PCR; TCRdb's table is partial and in-frame only. The table lists thousands of clones, roughly 94% of them singletons. This material was collected from a patient who underwent chemoradiotherapy. These receptors were taken from a human donor with HPV-associated anogenital cancer. Each CDR3 is given with its conserved first and last residue. The D gene is left open where the match is weak. Only some rows state a clone size, as once, few, many or a class for expanded clones.

clone_size: .
v_call: TRBV28
j_call: TRBJ2-2
d_call: TRBD2
cdr3_aa: CASSFSGGENTGELFF

clone_size: .
v_call: TRBV11-3
j_call: TRBJ1-1
d_call: .
cdr3_aa: CASSLLGAEAFF

clone_size: .
v_call: TRBV30
j_call: TRBJ1-1
d_call: .
cdr3_aa: CAWRVVGEAEAFF

clone_size: .
v_call: TRBV5-1
j_call: TRBJ2-7
d_call: .
cdr3_aa: CASSFNGPPGEQYF

clone_size: .
v_call: TRBV7-6
j_call: TRBJ1-6
d_call: .
cdr3_aa: CASSLLVIGENSPLHF

clone_size: .
v_call: TRBV6-1
j_call: TRBJ2-5
d_call: .
cdr3_aa: CATLPPGPLGTQYF

clone_size: .
v_call: TRBV29-1
j_call: TRBJ1-2
d_call: .
cdr3_aa: CSVDPEDYGYTF

clone_size: .
v_call: TRBV7-8
j_call: TRBJ2-5
d_call: TRBD2
cdr3_aa: CASSLPSGGGTQYF

clone_size: .
v_call: TRBV2
j_call: TRBJ2-3
d_call: TRBD1
cdr3_aa: CASKFEGADTQYF

clone_size: .
v_call: TRBV11-3
j_call: TRBJ2-3
d_call: TRBD2
cdr3_aa: CASSRTSGADTQYF

clone_size: .
v_call: TRBV14
j_call: TRBJ2-7
d_call: .
cdr3_aa: CASSQKTTRYSAQYF

clone_size: .
v_call: TRBV20-1
j_call: TRBJ1-2
d_call: .
cdr3_aa: CSARAYYGYTF

clone_size: .
v_call: TRBV27
j_call: TRBJ2-2
d_call: .
cdr3_aa: CASSFSSPTGELFF

clone_size: .
v_call: TRBV5-1
j_call: TRBJ1-1
d_call: .
cdr3_aa: CASSLGRESTEAFF

clone_size: .
v_call: TRBV4-3
j_call: TRBJ1-1
d_call: .
cdr3_aa: CASSQDMVMGTQAAAFF

clone_size: few
v_call: TRBV5-1
j_call: TRBJ1-2
d_call: .
cdr3_aa: CASSPAGYGYTF

clone_size: .
v_call: TRBV7-9
j_call: TRBJ2-7
d_call: TRBD1
cdr3_aa: CASSRTGYEQYF

clone_size: .
v_call: TRBV27
j_call: TRBJ2-2
d_call: .
cdr3_aa: CASSFYTGELFF

clone_size: .
v_call: TRBV7-2
j_call: TRBJ1-1
d_call: .
cdr3_aa: CASSLEVVNTEAFF

clone_size: .
v_call: TRBV4-1
j_call: TRBJ2-2
d_call: .
cdr3_aa: CASSQAGNTGELFF

clone_size: .
v_call: TRBV6-1
j_call: TRBJ1-6
d_call: .
cdr3_aa: CASSERGHNSPLHF

clone_size: .
v_call: TRBV7-2
j_call: TRBJ1-1
d_call: .
cdr3_aa: CASSLVLGNEAFF

clone_size: .
v_call: TRBV7-9
j_call: TRBJ1-1
d_call: .
cdr3_aa: CASSLTPGMNTEAFF

clone_size: .
v_call: TRBV5-4
j_call: TRBJ2-7
d_call: .
cdr3_aa: CASSLFAVDEQYF

clone_size: .
v_call: TRBV27
j_call: TRBJ2-6
d_call: TRBD2
cdr3_aa: CASRLIGGRSSGANVLTF

clone_size: .
v_call: TRBV19
j_call: TRBJ1-1
d_call: .
cdr3_aa: CASSWGASTEAFF

clone_size: .
v_call: TRBV6-6
j_call: TRBJ2-4
d_call: TRBD1
cdr3_aa: CASSPRGQGANIQYF

clone_size: once
v_call: TRBV7-2
j_call: TRBJ2-7
d_call: TRBD2
cdr3_aa: CASSLGPSGGSYEQYF

clone_size: .
v_call: TRBV6-4
j_call: TRBJ2-1
d_call: .
cdr3_aa: CASSLQGNNEQFF

clone_size: .
v_call: TRBV2
j_call: TRBJ2-6
d_call: .
cdr3_aa: CASSGDSGANVLTF

clone_size: .
v_call: TRBV14
j_call: TRBJ2-2
d_call: TRBD2
cdr3_aa: CASSLLDSGGFRELFF

clone_size: .
v_call: TRBV27
j_call: TRBJ2-1
d_call: TRBD1
cdr3_aa: CASSPGQGVVGYNEQFF

clone_size: .
v_call: TRBV7-8
j_call: TRBJ1-2
d_call: .
cdr3_aa: CASSPSGANGYTF

clone_size: .
v_call: TRBV5-6
j_call: TRBJ1-6
d_call: .
cdr3_aa: CASSLRQDNSPLHF

clone_size: .
v_call: TRBV6-6
j_call: TRBJ1-5
d_call: .
cdr3_aa: CASCDSNSNQPQHF

clone_size: .
v_call: TRBV25-1
j_call: TRBJ2-1
d_call: .
cdr3_aa: CASSEYPRDNEQFF

clone_size: .
v_call: TRBV9
j_call: TRBJ2-1
d_call: .
cdr3_aa: CASSVGGGNYNEQFF

clone_size: .
v_call: TRBV6-4
j_call: TRBJ2-2
d_call: .
cdr3_aa: CASSDSTANGELFF

clone_size: .
v_call: TRBV11-2
j_call: TRBJ2-2
d_call: .
cdr3_aa: CASSLENTGELFF

clone_size: .
v_call: TRBV7-6
j_call: TRBJ2-5
d_call: TRBD2
cdr3_aa: CASSSGLAGDQETQYF

clone_size: .
v_call: TRBV2
j_call: TRBJ1-4
d_call: .
cdr3_aa: CASRPGRGEKLFF

clone_size: .
v_call: TRBV11-3
j_call: TRBJ1-1
d_call: .
cdr3_aa: CASSLPRRVPLMNTEAFF

clone_size: .
v_call: TRBV4-1
j_call: TRBJ2-7
d_call: TRBD2
cdr3_aa: CASSLRLAADNRYEQYF

clone_size: .
v_call: TRBV10-1
j_call: TRBJ1-1
d_call: .
cdr3_aa: CASSEPREMNTEAFF

clone_size: .
v_call: TRBV4-2
j_call: TRBJ1-5
d_call: .
cdr3_aa: CASSHYKEGDSVQPQHF

clone_size: .
v_call: TRBV30
j_call: TRBJ1-6
d_call: .
cdr3_aa: CAWSKGSPLHF

clone_size: .
v_call: TRBV27
j_call: TRBJ1-1
d_call: TRBD1
cdr3_aa: CASSPGQGNTEAFF

clone_size: .
v_call: TRBV4-1
j_call: TRBJ2-1
d_call: TRBD2
cdr3_aa: CASSQVGLAGGVEQFF

clone_size: .
v_call: TRBV10-3
j_call: TRBJ2-2
d_call: .
cdr3_aa: CAISDRQGNTGELFF

clone_size: .
v_call: TRBV5-1
j_call: TRBJ2-1
d_call: .
cdr3_aa: CASSLAGWNEQFF

clone_size: .
v_call: TRBV14
j_call: TRBJ2-1
d_call: .
cdr3_aa: CASSQGFFMTGYNEQFF

clone_size: .
v_call: TRBV9
j_call: TRBJ1-6
d_call: .
cdr3_aa: CASSVGELTYNSPLHF

clone_size: .
v_call: TRBV6-1
j_call: TRBJ1-1
d_call: .
cdr3_aa: CASSPGDGTEAFF

clone_size: .
v_call: TRBV7-9
j_call: TRBJ2-7
d_call: .
cdr3_aa: CASSSDSAHLTGSYEQYF

clone_size: .
v_call: TRBV11-2
j_call: TRBJ1-1
d_call: .
cdr3_aa: CASSLVPRNTEAFF

clone_size: .
v_call: TRBV6-6
j_call: TRBJ2-2
d_call: TRBD1
cdr3_aa: CAGRDRGKTGELFF

clone_size: .
v_call: TRBV6-1
j_call: TRBJ2-3
d_call: .
cdr3_aa: CASSEQSSDTQYF

clone_size: .
v_call: TRBV7-9
j_call: TRBJ2-7
d_call: .
cdr3_aa: CASSFPKAGQDVYEQYF

clone_size: .
v_call: TRBV5-6
j_call: TRBJ2-7
d_call: TRBD1
cdr3_aa: CASSLGDRGNEQYF

clone_size: .
v_call: TRBV25-1
j_call: TRBJ2-1
d_call: .
cdr3_aa: CASSEYGAHNEQFF